This TCR beta chain was recovered during a study of siplizumab effects on memory and regulatory T cells. Points from the study as a whole: Whether the proliferating Tregs (from siplizumab cultures) were suppressive was not confirmed. A naive or memory phenotype could not be assigned to roughly 80-95% of the proliferating CD4+ or CD8+ clones. The mean Treg-derived percentage of mappable alloreactive CD4+ clones was 65% to 75% with siplizumab compared with approximately 28% in controls. Greater diversity than memory cells seemed evident in naive T cells, which also appeared to be major alloresponse contributors.

Measured with immunoSEQ multiplex PCR; TCRdb has only the in-frame clones, and not every one. The sample carries 100,000 to 120,000 clones, around 90% recorded once. Note on this clone: Its target is not known.

The CDR3 runs to 15 residues. The V end was cut by 1 base, the J end by 3 bases, with 11 bases between. Germline-derived CDR1 and CDR2 are SGDLS and YYNGEE. The TCR comes from a human donor in good health. The sample was CD4+ T cells sorted from blood. The gene calls are TRBV9 and TRBJ2-1; tentatively, D is TRBD1 or TRBD2 (5 bases each). The CDR3 coding sequence is TGTGCCAGCAGCGTACTGGGGGTGGGCTACAATGAGCAGTTCTTC. Translated: CASSVLGVGYNEQFF.